This T cell receptor (beta chain) is from a study of CD8+ T cells in alopecia areata. Isolated RNA was reverse transcribed into cDNA used as the sequencing template. Only in-frame clones appear in the TCRdb table, and some are missing; sequencing was by immunoSEQ multiplex PCR. The data contain around 210,000 clones, roughly 64% of them singletons. In the case of this clone: The antigen is not known.

Treatment defined: oral pan-JAK inhibitor, 5-10 mg twice daily. General observations from the study: Whether baseline CD8+ expansion is linked to response remains uncertain, given a single nonresponder.

The germline V and J ends were trimmed by 7 bases and 7 bases, with 20 bases remaining between them. The CDR3 covers 15 residues. CDR1 is MNHNY and CDR2 is SVGAGI in the germline V gene (reference sequence). The chain recombines TRBV6-6 with TRBJ2-1; either TRBD1 or TRBD2 may fit D (6 bases each). The sequence was obtained from a human donor with alopecia areata. The sample here was CD4+ T cells sorted from blood, taken at week 4, from a patient treated with tofacitinib. CDR3 nucleotide sequence: TGTGCCAGCACCCTACAGGGAGGTACGGGAAATGAGCAGTTCTTC. It yields the protein CASTLQGGTGNEQFF.